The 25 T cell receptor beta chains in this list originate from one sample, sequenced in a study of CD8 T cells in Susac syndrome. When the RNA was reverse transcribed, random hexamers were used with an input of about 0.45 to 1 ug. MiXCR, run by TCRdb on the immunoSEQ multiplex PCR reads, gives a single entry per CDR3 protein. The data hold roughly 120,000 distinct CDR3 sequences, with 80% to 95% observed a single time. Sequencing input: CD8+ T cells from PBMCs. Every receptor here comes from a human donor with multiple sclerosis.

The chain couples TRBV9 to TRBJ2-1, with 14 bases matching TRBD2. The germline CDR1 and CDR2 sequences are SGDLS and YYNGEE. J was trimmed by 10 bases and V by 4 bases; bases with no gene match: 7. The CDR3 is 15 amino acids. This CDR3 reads CASSQGLAGEGEQFF. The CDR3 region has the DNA TGTGCCAGCAGCCAGGGACTAGCGGGGGAGGGGGAGCAGTTCTTC.

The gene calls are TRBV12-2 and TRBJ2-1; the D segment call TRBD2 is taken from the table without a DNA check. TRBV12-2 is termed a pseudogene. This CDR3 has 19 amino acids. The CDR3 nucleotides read TGTGCAAGTCGCTTAAGTGCCTATTGTGCGGGAGGGTCTGGCAATGAGCAGTTCTTC. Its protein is CASRLSAYCAGGSGNEQFF.

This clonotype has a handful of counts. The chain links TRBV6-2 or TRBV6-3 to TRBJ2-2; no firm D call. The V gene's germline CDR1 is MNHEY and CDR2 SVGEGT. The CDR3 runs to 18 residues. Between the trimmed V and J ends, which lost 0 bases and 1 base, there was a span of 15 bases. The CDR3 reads CASSYSIRSDLNTGELFF. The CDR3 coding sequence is TGTGCCAGCAGTTACTCGATAAGGAGTGACCTGAACACCGGGGAGCTGTTTTTT.

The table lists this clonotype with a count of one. The CDR3: CASSRPGPRNTEAFF. The CDR3 nucleotides read TGTGCCAGTAGCCGACCGGGACCGCGGAACACTGAAGCTTTCTTT. This chain connects TRBV19 to TRBJ1-1; D may be TRBD1 (5 bases). V lost 6 bases, J lost 1 base, and 15 bases lay in between. This CDR3 is 15 amino acids long. Germline lookup yields CDR1 LNHDA and CDR2 SQIVND (reference sequence).

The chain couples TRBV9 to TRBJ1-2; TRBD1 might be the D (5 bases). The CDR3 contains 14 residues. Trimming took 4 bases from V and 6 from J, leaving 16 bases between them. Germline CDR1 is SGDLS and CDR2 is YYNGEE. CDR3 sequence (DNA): TGTGCCAGCAGCCCCCATGCGAGGGACGATGGCTACACCTTC. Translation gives CASSPHARDDGYTF.

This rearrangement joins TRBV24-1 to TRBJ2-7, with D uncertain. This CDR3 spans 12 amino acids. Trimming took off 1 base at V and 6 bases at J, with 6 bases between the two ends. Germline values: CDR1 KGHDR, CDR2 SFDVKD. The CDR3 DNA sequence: TGTGCCACCAGTGATTTAGGGCTCGAGCAGTACTTC. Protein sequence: CATSDLGLEQYF.

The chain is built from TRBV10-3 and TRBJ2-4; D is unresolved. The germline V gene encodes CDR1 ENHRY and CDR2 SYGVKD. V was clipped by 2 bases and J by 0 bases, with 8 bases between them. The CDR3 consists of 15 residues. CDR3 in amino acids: CAISETALAKNIQYF. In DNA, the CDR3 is TGTGCCATCAGTGAGACAGCGCTAGCCAAAAACATTCAGTACTTC.

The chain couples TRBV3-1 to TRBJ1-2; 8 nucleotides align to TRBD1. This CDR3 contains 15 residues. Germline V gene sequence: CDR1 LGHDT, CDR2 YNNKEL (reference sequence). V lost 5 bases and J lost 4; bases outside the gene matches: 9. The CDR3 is CASSSDRGILYGYTF. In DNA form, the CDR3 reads TGTGCCAGCAGCTCTGACAGGGGAATCCTCTATGGCTACACCTTC.

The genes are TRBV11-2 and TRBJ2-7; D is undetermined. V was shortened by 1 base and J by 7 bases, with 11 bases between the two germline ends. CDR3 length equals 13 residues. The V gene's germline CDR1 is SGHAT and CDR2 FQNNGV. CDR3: CASSLGSTWEQYF. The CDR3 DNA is TGTGCCAGCAGCTTAGGGTCGACTTGGGAGCAGTACTTC.

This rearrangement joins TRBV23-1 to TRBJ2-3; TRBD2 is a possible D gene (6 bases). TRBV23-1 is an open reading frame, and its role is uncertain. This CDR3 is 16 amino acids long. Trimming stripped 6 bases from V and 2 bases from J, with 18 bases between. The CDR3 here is CASRLQEGRHTDTQYF. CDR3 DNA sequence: TGCGCCAGCAGGCTTCAGGAGGGCAGACACACAGATACGCAGTATTTT.

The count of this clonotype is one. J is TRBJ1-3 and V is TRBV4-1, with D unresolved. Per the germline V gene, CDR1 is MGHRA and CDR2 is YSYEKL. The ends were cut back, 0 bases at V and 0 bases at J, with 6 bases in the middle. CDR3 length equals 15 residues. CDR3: CASSQDPYSGNTIYF. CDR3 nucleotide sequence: TGCGCCAGCAGCCAAGACCCCTACTCTGGAAACACCATATATTTT.

This chain's CDR3 is CASSLGYGSNQPQHF. DNA for the CDR3: TGTGCCAGCAGCTTAGGGTACGGGAGCAATCAGCCCCAGCATTTT. The chain couples TRBV11-2 to TRBJ1-5; D is unresolved. Looked up from germline, CDR1 is SGHAT and CDR2 is FQNNGV. The CDR3 is made up of 15 amino acids. Trimming removed 1 base at V and 1 base at J, with 8 bases between. Full variable domain (remainder filled in from reference TRBV11-2 and TRBJ1-5): EAGVAQSPRYKIIEKRQSVAFWCNPISGHATLYWYQQILGQGPKLLIQFQNNGVVDDSQLPKDRFSAERLKGVDSTLKIQPAKLEDSAVYLCASSLGYGSNQPQHFGDGTRLSIL.

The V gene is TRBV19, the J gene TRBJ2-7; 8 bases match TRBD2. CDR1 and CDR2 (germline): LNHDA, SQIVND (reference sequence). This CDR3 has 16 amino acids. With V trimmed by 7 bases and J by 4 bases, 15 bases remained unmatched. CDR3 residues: CASTHLLAGAPYEQYV. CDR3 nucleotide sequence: TGTGCCAGTACACACCTTCTAGCGGGTGCCCCTTACGAGCAGTACGTC.

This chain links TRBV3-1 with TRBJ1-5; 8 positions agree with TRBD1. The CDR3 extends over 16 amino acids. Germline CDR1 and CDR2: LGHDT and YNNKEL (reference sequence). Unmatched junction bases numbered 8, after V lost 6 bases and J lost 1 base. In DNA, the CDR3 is TGTGCCAGCAGTCCAGGCAGGGGGCGCAGCAATCAGCCCCAGCATTTT. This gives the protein CASSPGRGRSNQPQHF.

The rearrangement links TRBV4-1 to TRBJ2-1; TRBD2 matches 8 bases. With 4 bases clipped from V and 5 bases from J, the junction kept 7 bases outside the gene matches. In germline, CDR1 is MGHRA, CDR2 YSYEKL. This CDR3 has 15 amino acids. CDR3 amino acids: CASSPTLAANNEQFF. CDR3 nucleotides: TGCGCCAGCAGCCCAACACTAGCGGCAAACAATGAGCAGTTCTTC.

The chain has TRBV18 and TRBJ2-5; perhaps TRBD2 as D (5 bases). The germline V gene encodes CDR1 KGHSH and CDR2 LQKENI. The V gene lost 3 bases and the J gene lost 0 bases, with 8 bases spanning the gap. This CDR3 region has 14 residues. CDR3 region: CASSPERNQETQYF. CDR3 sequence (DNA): TGTGCCAGCTCACCCGAGCGGAACCAAGAGACCCAGTACTTC.

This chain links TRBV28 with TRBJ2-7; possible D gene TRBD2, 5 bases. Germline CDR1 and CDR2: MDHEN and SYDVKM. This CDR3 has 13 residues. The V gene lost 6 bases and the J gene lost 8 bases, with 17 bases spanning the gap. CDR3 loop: CASSLSLASQQYF. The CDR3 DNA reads TGTGCCAGCAGCCTCTCCCTAGCCTCACAGCAGTACTTC.

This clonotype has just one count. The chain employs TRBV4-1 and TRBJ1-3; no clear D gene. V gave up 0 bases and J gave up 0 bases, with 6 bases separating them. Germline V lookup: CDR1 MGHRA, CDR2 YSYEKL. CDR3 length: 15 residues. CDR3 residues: CASSQDRNSGNTIYF. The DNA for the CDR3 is TGCGCCAGCAGCCAAGATCGGAACTCTGGAAACACCATATATTTT.

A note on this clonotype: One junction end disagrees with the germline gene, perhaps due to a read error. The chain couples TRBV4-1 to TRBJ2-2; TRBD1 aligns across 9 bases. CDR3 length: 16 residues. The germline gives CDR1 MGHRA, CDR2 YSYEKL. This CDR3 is CASGHSTGGGTGELFF. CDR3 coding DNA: TGCGCCAGCGGCCACTCGACAGGGGGTGGCACCGGGGAGCTGTTTTTT.

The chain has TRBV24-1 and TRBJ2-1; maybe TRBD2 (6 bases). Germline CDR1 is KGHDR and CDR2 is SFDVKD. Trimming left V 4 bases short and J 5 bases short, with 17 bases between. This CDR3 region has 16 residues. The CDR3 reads CATSDRLGEEDNEQFF. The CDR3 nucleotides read TGTGCCACCAGTGACCGTTTAGGGGAGGAAGACAATGAGCAGTTCTTC.

The CDR3 here is CASSQEKGQTYNEQFF. CDR3 DNA sequence: TGTGCCAGCAGCCAAGAGAAGGGACAAACCTACAATGAGCAGTTCTTC. V and J are TRBV4-2 and TRBJ2-1; D might be TRBD1 (6 bases). Deletions cut 0 bases from V and 2 bases from J, with 11 bases between. Germline CDR1 reads LGHNA; CDR2 reads YNFKEQ. The CDR3 sequence is 16 residues long.

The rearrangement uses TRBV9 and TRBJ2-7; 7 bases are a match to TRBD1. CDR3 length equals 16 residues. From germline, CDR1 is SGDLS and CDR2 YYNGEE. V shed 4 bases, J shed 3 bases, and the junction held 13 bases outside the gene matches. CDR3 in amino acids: CASSSPRDSADYEQYF. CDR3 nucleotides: TGTGCCAGCAGCTCTCCACGGGACAGCGCGGACTACGAGCAGTACTTC.

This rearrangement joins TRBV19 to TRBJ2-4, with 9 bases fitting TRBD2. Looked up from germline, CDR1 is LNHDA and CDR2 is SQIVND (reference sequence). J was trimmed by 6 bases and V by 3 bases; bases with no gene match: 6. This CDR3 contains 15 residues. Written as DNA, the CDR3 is TGTGCCAGTAGTATGAGCCTAGCGGGGATAAACATTCAGTACTTC. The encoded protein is CASSMSLAGINIQYF.

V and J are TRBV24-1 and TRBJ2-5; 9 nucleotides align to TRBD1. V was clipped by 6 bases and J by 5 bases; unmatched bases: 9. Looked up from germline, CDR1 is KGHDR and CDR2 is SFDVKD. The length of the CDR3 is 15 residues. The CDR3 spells CATSSGTGYEETQYF. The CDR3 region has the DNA TGTGCCACCAGTTCCGGGACAGGGTATGAGGAGACCCAGTACTTC.

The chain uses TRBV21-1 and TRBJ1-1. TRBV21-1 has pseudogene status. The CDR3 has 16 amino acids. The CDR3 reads CASSICEGTVNTEAFF. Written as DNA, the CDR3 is TGTGCCAGCAGCATATGTGAAGGCACCGTGAACACTGAAGCTTTCTTT.